A single sample gave rise to the 6 T cell receptor beta chains below, sequenced in a study of low-dose radiotherapy and immunotherapy resistance in tumors (dated by TCRdb to between 2021 and 2024). First-strand cDNA was synthesized with Superscript III and a set of TRAV- and TRBV-specific primers, covering both TCRalpha and TCRbeta chains. TCRs were amplified with Phusion for approximately 18 PCR cycles, with a constant-region primer paired with the adapter attached to the V primers. TCRdb itself trimmed the public reads at Q25 with fastp, ran MiXCR and retained productive beta chains. Every CDR3 protein is listed once, alongside the most common genes and DNA of its rows. Across this sample there are 6,500 to 8,500 distinct CDR3 sequences, with 53% seen only once. The ten largest clones represent roughly 13% of the sample. The receptors were gathered from a human donor with advanced metastatic prostate, ovarian, gallbladder or colorectal cancer (not recorded which). This table probably holds off-target reads from a library built for another chain.

This clonotype was seen only a few times. The rearrangement uses TRBV28 and TRBJ1-1; 11 positions match TRBD1. Looked up from germline, CDR1 is MDHEN and CDR2 is SYDVKM. J was trimmed by 5 bases and V by 1 base; bases with no gene match: 9. This CDR3 spans 17 amino acids. The CDR3 DNA sequence: TGTGCCAGCAGTTTATCGGGGAGGACAGGGGGCGGAACTGAAGCTTTCTTT. Its protein product is CASSLSGRTGGGTEAFF.

This clonotype was observed a few times. The rearrangement links TRBV2 to TRBJ2-7; TRBD2 might be the D (5 bases). Looked up from germline, CDR1 is SNHLY and CDR2 is FYNNEI. This CDR3 region has 11 residues. Between the trimmed V and J ends, which lost 7 bases and 8 bases, there was a span of 12 bases. In DNA form, the CDR3 reads TGTGCCAGCACTAGCCTGGAGAAGCAGTACTTC. Amino acids: CASTSLEKQYF.

By share, this clonotype counts as medium-sized (0.01 to 0.1%). The gene calls are TRBV10-3 and TRBJ1-1; TRBD1 might be the D (5 bases). The germline V gene has CDR1 ENHRY and CDR2 SYGVKD. This CDR3 spans 13 amino acids. The ends were cut back, 0 bases at V and 6 bases at J, with 8 bases in the middle. The CDR3 sequence is CAISESGGAEAFF. The CDR3 nucleotides read TGTGCCATCAGTGAGTCTGGGGGAGCTGAAGCTTTCTTT.

This chain connects TRBV3-1 to TRBJ2-3, with D perhaps being TRBD1 or TRBD2 (5 bases each). Germline lookup yields CDR1 LGHDT and CDR2 YNNKEL (reference sequence). The CDR3 extends over 13 amino acids. V was trimmed by 6 bases and J by 3 bases, leaving 10 bases between them. The CDR3, as DNA: TGTGCCAGCAGTCTCGAGGGGACAGATACGCAGTATTTT. Its protein product is CASSLEGTDTQYF.

Details on this clonotype: Relative to the germline gene, one junction end is altered; a read error may explain this. This CDR3 is CSVEVVGPEQFF. Here the CDR3 DNA reads TGCAGCGTCGAAGTGGTTGGGCCTGAGCAGTTCTTC. The chain uses TRBV29-1 and TRBJ2-1; D is ambiguous. CDR1 and CDR2 from the germline V gene are SQVTM and ANQGSEA. The CDR3 is 12 amino acids.

This clonotype was counted a few times. The V call is TRBV10-3, the J call TRBJ2-7; TRBD2 matches 14 bases. The CDR3 is 14 residues long. Germline V gene data show CDR1 as ENHRY and CDR2 as SYGVKD. V dropped 10 bases and J dropped 6; count of bases not matched to a gene: 8. Written as DNA, the CDR3 is TGTGCCAGTGCGGGACTAGCGGGAGTAGGCGAGCAGTACTTC. This translates into CASAGLAGVGEQYF.